Sequencing of this TCR beta chain was carried out in a study of blood T cell repertoires in COVID-19. For the study at large: Specimens from acute and convalescent COVID-19 originated in the United States, Italy and Spain. T cells, B-cell-depleted T cells, or PBMCs supplied cDNA or gDNA.

The germline V gene encodes CDR1 MNHEY and CDR2 SMNVEV (reference sequence). The CDR3 runs to 13 residues. The trim removed 3 bases at V and 2 bases at J, leaving 0 bases unmatched. In the original analysis: Reference gene primer amplification in the assay estimated nucleated cell counts. Using immunoSEQ multiplex PCR, the repertoire was profiled, and TCRdb retains in-frame clones only, with some absent. The V and J calls and clone size were taken over from that table, and D and trimming were inferred from the DNA. This table holds around 150,000 clones, about 82% found once. The chain links TRBV27 to TRBJ2-5; 7 bases agree with TRBD2. The sample comprised peripheral blood. The sequence was collected from a woman at least 80 years old with active or convalescent COVID-19. The CDR3 spells CASSFGGQETQYF. The CDR3 DNA follows: TGTGCCAGCAGTTTCGGGGGGCAAGAGACCCAGTACTTC.